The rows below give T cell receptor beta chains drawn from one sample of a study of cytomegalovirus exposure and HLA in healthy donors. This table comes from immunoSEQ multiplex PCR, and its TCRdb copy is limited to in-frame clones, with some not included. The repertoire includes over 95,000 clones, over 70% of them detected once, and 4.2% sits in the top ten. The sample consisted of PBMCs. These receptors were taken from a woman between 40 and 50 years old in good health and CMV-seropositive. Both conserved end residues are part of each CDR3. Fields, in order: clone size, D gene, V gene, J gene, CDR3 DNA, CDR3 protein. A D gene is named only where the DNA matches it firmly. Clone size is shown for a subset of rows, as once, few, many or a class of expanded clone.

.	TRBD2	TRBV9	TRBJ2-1	TGTGCCAGCAGCAGCCGAGGGGCTAGCGGGTCCCGGTGGTACAATGAGCAGTTCTTC	CASSSRGASGSRWYNEQFF
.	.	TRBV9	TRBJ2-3	TGTGCCAGCAGACCCGGGACTGGTACAGATACGCAGTATTTT	CASRPGTGTDTQYF
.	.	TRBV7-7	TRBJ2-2	TGTGCTAGCAGACTCAGTACGGGGAACACCGGGGAGCTGTTTTTT	CASRLSTGNTGELFF
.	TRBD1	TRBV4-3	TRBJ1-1	TGCGCCAGCAGCCAATCTACAGGGGTGGGCACTGAAGCTTTCTTT	CASSQSTGVGTEAFF
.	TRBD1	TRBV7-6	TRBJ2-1	TGTGCCAGCAGCTTAGCCCCCTCGACAGGGGGGAGTAGGTACAATGAGCAGTTCTTC	CASSLAPSTGGSRYNEQFF
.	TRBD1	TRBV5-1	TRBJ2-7	TGCGCCAGCAGCGTGACAGGGGGATCCTACGAGCAGTACTTC	CASSVTGGSYEQYF
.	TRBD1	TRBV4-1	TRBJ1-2	TGCGCCAGCAGCCTTGGACAGGGCGATCAGGACTATGGCTACACCTTC	CASSLGQGDQDYGYTF
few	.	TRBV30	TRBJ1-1	TGTGCCTGGAGTGTTGCTGGGCGGGCGAACACTGAAGCTTTCTTT	CAWSVAGRANTEAFF
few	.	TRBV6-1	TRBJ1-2	TGTGCCAGCAGTGACTCGGCTAACTATGGCTACACCTTC	CASSDSANYGYTF
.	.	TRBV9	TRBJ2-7	TGTGCCAGCAGTGTAGGGGTAGGGGCAGGGATGGAGCAGTACTTC	CASSVGVGAGMEQYF
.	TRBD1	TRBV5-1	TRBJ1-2	TGCGCCAGCAGCCAGGCAGGGGGTGACTATGGCTACACCTTC	CASSQAGGDYGYTF
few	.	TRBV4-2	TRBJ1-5	TGTGCCAGCAGCCAAGATAGGGGTCAGCCCCAGCATTTT	CASSQDRGQPQHF
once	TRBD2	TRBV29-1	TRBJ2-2	TGCAGCGTTTTCCTCGGGGGGAGGCCCGGGGAGCTGTTTTTT	CSVFLGGRPGELFF
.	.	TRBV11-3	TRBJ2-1	TGTGCCAGCTCAGGGGAGCAGTTCTTC	CASSGEQFF
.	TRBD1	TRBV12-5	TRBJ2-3	TGTGCTAGTGGTTCTGAGGGGACAGGGGAGGATACGCAGTATTTT	CASGSEGTGEDTQYF
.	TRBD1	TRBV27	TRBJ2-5	TGTGCCAGCAGTTCACGGGACAGCCAAGAGACCCAGTACTTC	CASSSRDSQETQYF
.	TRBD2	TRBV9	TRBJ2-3	TGTGCCAGCAGCGTGGCGGGGGGAAATACGCAGTATTTT	CASSVAGGNTQYF
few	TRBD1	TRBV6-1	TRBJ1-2	TGTGCCAGCAGGATGGACAGGGCCCGTGGCTACACCTTC	CASRMDRARGYTF
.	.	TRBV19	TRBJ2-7	TGTGCCACTAGACTGGGACTGTACTTC	CATRLGLYF
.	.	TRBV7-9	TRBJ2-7	TGTGCCAGCAGCTTAGTACTAAATTCCTACGAGCAGTACTTC	CASSLVLNSYEQYF
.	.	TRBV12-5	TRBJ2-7	TGTGCTAGTGCCCTACTCGACAGACCCTACGAGCAGTACTTC	CASALLDRPYEQYF
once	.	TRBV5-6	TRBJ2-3	TGTGCCAGCAGCTTCAGCGGATCGACTAGCACAGATACGCAGTATTTT	CASSFSGSTSTDTQYF
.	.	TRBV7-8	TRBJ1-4	TGTGCCAGCAGCCGTGCAGGGAACGAAAAACTGTTTTTT	CASSRAGNEKLFF
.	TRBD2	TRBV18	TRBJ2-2	TGTGCCAGCTCACAAGAAGCGGGGACGAACACCGGGGAGCTGTTTTTT	CASSQEAGTNTGELFF
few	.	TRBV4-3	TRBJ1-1	TGCGCCAGCAGCCAAGAACCGGGTTTGAACACTGAAGCTTTCTTT	CASSQEPGLNTEAFF
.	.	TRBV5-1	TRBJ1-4	TGCGCCAGCAGCCCCGGGACACCGAATGAAAAACTGTTTTTT	CASSPGTPNEKLFF
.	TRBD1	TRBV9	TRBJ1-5	TGTGCCAGCAGCGTAGGGGACAGGACATATAGCAATCAGCCCCAGCATTTT	CASSVGDRTYSNQPQHF
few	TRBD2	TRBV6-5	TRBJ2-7	TGTGCCAGCAGTTCTAGCGGGGGCTCCTACGAGCAGTACTTC	CASSSSGGSYEQYF
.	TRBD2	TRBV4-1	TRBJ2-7	TGCGCCAGCAGCCAACAAGATTTGGGGACTAGCGGGGGCCGTGTTTCCTACGAGCAGTACTTC	CASSQQDLGTSGGRVSYEQYF
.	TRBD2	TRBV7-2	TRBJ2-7	TGTGCCAGCAGCCCCTCCCCCGGACTAGCGGGTTCCTACGAGCAGTACTTC	CASSPSPGLAGSYEQYF
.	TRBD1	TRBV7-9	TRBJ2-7	TGTGCCAGCAGCTCCGGGACAGGCTATAGCTCCTACGAGCAGTACTTC	CASSSGTGYSSYEQYF
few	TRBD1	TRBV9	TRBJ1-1	TGTGCCAGCAGCCCTGGACAGGCTAGAATGAACACTGAAGCTTTCTTT	CASSPGQARMNTEAFF
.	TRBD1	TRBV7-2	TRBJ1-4	TGTGCCAGCAGCTCACAGGGGGAAAAACTGTTTTTT	CASSSQGEKLFF
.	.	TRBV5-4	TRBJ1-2	TGTGCCAGCAGCTTGGAAGCGTATGGCTACACCTTC	CASSLEAYGYTF
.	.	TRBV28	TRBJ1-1	TGTGCCAGCAGACGCTCCCTTGGGCAGAGGAACACTGAAGCTTTCTTT	CASRRSLGQRNTEAFF
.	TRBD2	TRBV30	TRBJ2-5	TGTGCCTGGAATTTAGCGGGGGGTTTAAAGACCCAGTACTTC	CAWNLAGGLKTQYF
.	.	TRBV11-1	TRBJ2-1	TGTGCCAGCAGCCCCGGGGGAGGGCAGTTCTTC	CASSPGGGQFF
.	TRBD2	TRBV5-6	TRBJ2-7	TGTGCCAGCAGGCCGGGAGGGGATAACTACGAGCAGTACTTC	CASRPGGDNYEQYF
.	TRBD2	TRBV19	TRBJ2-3	TGTGCCAGTAGGAGCGGGGGCACAGATACGCAGTATTTT	CASRSGGTDTQYF
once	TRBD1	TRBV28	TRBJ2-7	TGTGCCAGCAGCCCATCCGGGACAGGGGGCTACGAGCAGTACTTC	CASSPSGTGGYEQYF
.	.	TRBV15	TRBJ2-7	TGTGCCACCAGCAGCGGTGCAGGTTCGTGGTACGAGCAGTACTTC	CATSSGAGSWYEQYF
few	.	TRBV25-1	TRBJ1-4	TGTGCCAGCAGCCTTGGGGGGGCAGCTAATGAAAAACTGTTTTTT	CASSLGGAANEKLFF
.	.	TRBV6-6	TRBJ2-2	TGTGCCAGCAGATTACAACAGGGGGGGAATACAGGGGAGCTGTTTTTT	CASRLQQGGNTGELFF
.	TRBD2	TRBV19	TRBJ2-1	TGTGCCAGTAATACCGGGACTAGCGGCTCCTACAATGAGCAGTTCTTC	CASNTGTSGSYNEQFF
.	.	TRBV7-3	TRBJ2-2	TGTGCCAGCAGCTTATCAGGGACCGGGGAGCTGTTTTTT	CASSLSGTGELFF
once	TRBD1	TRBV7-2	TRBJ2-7	TGTGCCAGCAGGCCCCCGGGACAGGGGGCGCGAGAGCAGTACTTC	CASRPPGQGAREQYF